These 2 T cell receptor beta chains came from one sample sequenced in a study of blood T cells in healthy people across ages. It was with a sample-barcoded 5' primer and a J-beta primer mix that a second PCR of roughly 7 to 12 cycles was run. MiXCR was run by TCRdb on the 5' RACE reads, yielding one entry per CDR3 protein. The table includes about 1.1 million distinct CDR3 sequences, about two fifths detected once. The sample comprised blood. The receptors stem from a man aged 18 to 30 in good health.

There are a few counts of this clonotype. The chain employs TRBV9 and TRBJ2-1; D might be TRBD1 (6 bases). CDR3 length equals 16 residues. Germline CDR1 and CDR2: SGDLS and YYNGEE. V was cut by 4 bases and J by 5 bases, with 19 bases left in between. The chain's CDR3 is CASSPDRRKRNNEQFF. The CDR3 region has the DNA TGTGCCAGCAGCCCAGACAGGAGAAAAAGGAACAATGAGCAGTTCTTC.

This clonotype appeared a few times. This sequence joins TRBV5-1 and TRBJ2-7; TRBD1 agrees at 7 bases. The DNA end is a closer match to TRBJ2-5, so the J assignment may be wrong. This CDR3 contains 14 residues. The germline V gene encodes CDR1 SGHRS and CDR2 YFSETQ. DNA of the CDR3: TGCGCCAGTAGCGCCGGGACAGCAAAAGAGACCCAGTACTTC. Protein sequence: CASSAGTAKETQYF.